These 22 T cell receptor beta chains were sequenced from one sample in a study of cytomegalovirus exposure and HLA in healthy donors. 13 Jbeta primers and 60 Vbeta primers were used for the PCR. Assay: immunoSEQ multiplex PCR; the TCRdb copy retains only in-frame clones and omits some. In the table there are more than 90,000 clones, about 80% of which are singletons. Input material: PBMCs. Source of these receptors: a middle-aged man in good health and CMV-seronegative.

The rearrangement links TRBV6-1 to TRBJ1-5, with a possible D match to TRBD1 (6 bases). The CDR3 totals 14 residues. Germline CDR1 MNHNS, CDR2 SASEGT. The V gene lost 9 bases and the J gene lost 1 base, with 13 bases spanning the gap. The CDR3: CASEGQGSNQPQHF. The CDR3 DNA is TGTGCCAGTGAGGGGCAGGGGAGCAATCAGCCCCAGCATTTT.

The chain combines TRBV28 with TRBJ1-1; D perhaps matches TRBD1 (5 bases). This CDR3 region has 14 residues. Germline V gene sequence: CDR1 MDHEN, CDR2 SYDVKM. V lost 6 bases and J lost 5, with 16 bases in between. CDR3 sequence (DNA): TGTGCCAGCAGAAGTCAGGGTGAGACAACTGAAGCTTTCTTT. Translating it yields CASRSQGETTEAFF.

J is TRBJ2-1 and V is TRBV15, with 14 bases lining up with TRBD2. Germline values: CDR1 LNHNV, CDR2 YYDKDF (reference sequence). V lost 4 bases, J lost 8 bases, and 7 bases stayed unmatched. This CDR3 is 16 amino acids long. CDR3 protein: CATSKGTSGRRDEQFF. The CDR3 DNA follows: TGTGCCACCAGCAAGGGGACTAGCGGGAGAAGAGATGAGCAGTTCTTC.

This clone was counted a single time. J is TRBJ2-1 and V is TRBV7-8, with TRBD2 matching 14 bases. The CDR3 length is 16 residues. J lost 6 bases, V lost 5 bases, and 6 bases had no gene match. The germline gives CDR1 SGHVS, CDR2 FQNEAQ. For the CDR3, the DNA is TGTGCCAGCAGCCATGGGACTAGCGGGAGTGGCAATGAGCAGTTCTTC. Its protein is CASSHGTSGSGNEQFF.

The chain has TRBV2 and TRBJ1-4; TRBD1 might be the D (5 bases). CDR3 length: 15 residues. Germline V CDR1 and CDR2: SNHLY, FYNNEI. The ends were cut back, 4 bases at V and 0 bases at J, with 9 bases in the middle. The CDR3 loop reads CASSGGTATNEKLFF. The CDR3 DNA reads TGTGCCAGCAGTGGCGGGACGGCAACTAATGAAAAACTGTTTTTT.

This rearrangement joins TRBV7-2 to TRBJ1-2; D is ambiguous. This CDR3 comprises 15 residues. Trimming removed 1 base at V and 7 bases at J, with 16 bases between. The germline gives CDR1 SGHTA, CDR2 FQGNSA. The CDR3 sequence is CASSLESGPGGGYTF. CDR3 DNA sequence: TGTGCCAGCAGCTTAGAATCTGGCCCAGGAGGTGGCTACACCTTC.

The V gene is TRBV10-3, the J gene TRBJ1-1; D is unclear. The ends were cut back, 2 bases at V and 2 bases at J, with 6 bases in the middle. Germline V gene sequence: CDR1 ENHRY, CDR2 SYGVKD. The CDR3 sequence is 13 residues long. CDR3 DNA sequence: TGTGCCATCAGTGAGCGGGGAAACACTGAAGCTTTCTTT. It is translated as CAISERGNTEAFF.

Written as DNA, the CDR3 is TGTGCCAGCAGTTACGGGGGGACCGAAAAACTGTTTTTT. Its protein product is CASSYGGTEKLFF. The rearrangement joins TRBV6-5 to TRBJ1-4; D may be TRBD1 (5 bases). This CDR3 has 13 residues. CDR1 is MNHEY and CDR2 is SVGAGI in the germline V gene. Trimming shortened V by 2 bases and J by 8 bases, and 9 bases separated the two germline ends.

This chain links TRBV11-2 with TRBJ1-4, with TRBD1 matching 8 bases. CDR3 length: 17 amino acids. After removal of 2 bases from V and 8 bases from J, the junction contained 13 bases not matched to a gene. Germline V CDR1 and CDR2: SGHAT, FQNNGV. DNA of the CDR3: TGTGCCAGCAGCTTACCCCAGGGGGCAACGACTTGGGAAAAACTGTTTTTT. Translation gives CASSLPQGATTWEKLFF.

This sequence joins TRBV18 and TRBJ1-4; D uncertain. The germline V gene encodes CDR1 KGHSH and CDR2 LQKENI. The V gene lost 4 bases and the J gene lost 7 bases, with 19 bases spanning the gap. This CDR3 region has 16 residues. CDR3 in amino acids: CASSRNEMTRGEKLFF. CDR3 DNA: TGTGCCAGCTCACGAAACGAGATGACTCGTGGTGAAAAACTGTTTTTT.

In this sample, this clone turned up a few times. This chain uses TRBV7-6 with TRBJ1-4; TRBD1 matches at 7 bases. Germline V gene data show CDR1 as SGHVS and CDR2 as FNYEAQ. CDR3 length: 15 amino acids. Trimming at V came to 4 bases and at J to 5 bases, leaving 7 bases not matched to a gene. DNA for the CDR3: TGTGCCAGCAGCTCCTCGGACAGGCGAAATGAAAAACTGTTTTTT. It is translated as CASSSSDRRNEKLFF.

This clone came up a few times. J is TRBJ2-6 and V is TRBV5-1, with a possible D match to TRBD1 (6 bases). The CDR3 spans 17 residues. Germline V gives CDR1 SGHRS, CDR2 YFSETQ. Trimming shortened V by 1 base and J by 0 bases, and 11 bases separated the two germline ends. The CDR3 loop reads CASSLWGPDSGANVLTF. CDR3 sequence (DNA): TGCGCCAGCAGCTTGTGGGGGCCCGACTCTGGGGCCAACGTCCTGACTTTC.

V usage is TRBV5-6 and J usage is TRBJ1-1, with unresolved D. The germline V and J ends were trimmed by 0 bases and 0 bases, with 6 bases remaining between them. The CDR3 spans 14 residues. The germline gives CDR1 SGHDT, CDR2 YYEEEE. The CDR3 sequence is CASSLGLVNTEAFF. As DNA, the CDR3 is TGTGCCAGCAGCTTGGGGTTAGTGAACACTGAAGCTTTCTTT.

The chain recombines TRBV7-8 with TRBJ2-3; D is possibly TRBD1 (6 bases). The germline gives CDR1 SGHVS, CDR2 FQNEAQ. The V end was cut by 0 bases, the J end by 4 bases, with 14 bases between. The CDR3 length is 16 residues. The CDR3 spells CASSLAHRELPDTQYF. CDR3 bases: TGTGCCAGCAGCTTAGCCCACAGGGAATTACCAGATACGCAGTATTTT.

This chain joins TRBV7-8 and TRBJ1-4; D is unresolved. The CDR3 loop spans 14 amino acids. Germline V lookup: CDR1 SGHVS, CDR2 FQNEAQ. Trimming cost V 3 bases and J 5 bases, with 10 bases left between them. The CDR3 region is CASSFSFQNEKLFF. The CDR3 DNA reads TGTGCCAGCAGCTTTTCATTTCAGAATGAAAAACTGTTTTTT.

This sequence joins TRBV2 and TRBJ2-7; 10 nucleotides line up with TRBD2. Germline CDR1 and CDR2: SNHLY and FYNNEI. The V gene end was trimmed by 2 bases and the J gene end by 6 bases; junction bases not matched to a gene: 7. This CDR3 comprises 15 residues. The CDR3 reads CASSENSSGGLEQYF. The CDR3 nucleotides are TGTGCCAGCAGTGAAAATTCTAGCGGGGGACTCGAGCAGTACTTC.

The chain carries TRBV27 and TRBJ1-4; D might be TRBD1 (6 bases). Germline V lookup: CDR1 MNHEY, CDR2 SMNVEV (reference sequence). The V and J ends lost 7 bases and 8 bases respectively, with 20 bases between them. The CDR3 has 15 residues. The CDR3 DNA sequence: TGTGCCAGCACTGAGAGGGGGGGCGGGATCGAAAAACTGTTTTTT. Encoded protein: CASTERGGGIEKLFF.

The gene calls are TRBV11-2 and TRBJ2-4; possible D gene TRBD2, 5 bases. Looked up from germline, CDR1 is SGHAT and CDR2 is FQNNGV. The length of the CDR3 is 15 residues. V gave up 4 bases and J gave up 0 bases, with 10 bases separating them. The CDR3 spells CASSSRGLAKNIQYF. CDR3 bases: TGTGCCAGCAGCTCCCGAGGGCTAGCCAAAAACATTCAGTACTTC.

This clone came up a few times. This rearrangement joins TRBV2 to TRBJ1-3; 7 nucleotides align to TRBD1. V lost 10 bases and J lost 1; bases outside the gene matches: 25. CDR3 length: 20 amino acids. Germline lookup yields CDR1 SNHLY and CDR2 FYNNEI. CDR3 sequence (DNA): TGTGCCACCGCCTCACTCCGTAACCAGGACAGGCGGTTTTCTGGAAACACCATATATTTT. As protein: CATASLRNQDRRFSGNTIYF. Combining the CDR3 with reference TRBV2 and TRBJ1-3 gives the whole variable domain EPEVTQTPSHQVTQMGQEVILRCVPISNHLYFYWYRQILGQKVEFLVSFYNNEISEKSEIFDDQFSVERPDGSNFTLKIRSTKLEDSAMYFCATASLRNQDRRFSGNTIYFGEGSWLTVV.

CDR3 sequence reads: CAWGQGDEKLFF. CDR3 in DNA: TGTGCCTGGGGACAGGGGGATGAAAAACTGTTTTTT. This sequence joins TRBV30 and TRBJ1-4; TRBD1 aligns across 10 bases. Unmatched junction bases numbered 0, after V lost 5 bases and J lost 6 bases. The germline V gene encodes CDR1 GTSNPN and CDR2 SVGIG (reference sequence). This CDR3 region has 12 residues.

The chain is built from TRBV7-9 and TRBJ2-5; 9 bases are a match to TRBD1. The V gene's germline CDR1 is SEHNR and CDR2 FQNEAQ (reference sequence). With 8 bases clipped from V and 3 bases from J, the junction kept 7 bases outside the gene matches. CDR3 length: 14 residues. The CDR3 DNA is TGTGCCAGCGGCTGGACAGGGGTTAAAGAGACCCAGTACTTC. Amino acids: CASGWTGVKETQYF.

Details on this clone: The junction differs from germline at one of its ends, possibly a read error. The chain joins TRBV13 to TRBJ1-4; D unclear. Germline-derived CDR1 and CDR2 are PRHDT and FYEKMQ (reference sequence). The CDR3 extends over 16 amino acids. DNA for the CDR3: TGTGCCAGCAGCCTAGGGTCGTCAGTGGCTAATGAAAAACTGTTTTTT. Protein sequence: CASSLGSSVANEKLFF.